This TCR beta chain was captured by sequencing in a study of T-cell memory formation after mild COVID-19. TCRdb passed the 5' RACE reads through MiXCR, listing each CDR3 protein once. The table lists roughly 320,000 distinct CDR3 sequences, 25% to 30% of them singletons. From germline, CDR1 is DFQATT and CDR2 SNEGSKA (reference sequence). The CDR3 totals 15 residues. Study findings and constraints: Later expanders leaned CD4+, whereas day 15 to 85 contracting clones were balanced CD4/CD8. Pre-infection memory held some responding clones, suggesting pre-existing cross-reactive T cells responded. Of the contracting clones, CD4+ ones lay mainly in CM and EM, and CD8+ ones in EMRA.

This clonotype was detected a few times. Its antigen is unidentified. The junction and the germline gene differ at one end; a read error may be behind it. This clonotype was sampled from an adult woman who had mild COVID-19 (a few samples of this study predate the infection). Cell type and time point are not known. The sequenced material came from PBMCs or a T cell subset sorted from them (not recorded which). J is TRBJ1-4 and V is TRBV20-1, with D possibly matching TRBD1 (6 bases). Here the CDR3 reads CSARGGKGTNEKLFF. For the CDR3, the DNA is TGCAGTGCAAGAGGGGGGAAAGGAACTAATGAAAAACTGTTTTTT.